This TCR beta chain comes out of a study of T cell responses to AZD1222 COVID-19 vaccine. Study at large: Doses given second, at about 4 or about 12 weeks, were pooled.

Losses at the gene ends were 0 bases for V and 2 bases for J; bases not matched to a gene: 10. CDR1 and CDR2 (germline): MRHNA, SNTAGT. This CDR3 is 18 amino acids long. On this clone itself: The antigen is not known.

Sequencing used immunoSEQ multiplex PCR; TCRdb keeps in-frame clones, though not all of them. The sample gives 90,000 to 120,000 clones, roughly nine tenths of which show up once; 3.5% to 4.5% is in the top ten. Whole-study findings and limits: Reportedly, nearly half the spike-specific TCRs target unmutated variant regions. It should be noted that donors were predominantly white British and more often female, and clonal diversity was possibly underestimated. At baseline, just 6 or 7 AZD1222 recipients tested seropositive.

The sequencing here drew on peripheral blood, taken on day 0 of AZD1222 vaccination. The V and J genes are TRBV6-4 and TRBJ2-3; 8 positions agree with TRBD2. This TCR was recovered from an adult in good health. The CDR3 loop is CASSDSPGGASPTDTQYF. The CDR3 nucleotides read TGTGCCAGCAGTGACTCTCCGGGGGGGGCCTCCCCCACAGATACGCAGTATTTT.